This TCR beta chain appears in the sequencing data of a study of T cell responses to AZD1222 COVID-19 vaccine (dated by TCRdb to 2020 to 2023). For the study in its entirety: AZD1222 recipients whose second dose came at about 4 weeks and those whose second dose came at about 12 weeks were combined into one group, since spike-specific TCR depth and breadth did not differ between the two schedules. A total of just over 230 trial participants underwent TCR sequencing, of whom 200 to 220 had received two doses of AZD1222 and around 25 had received two doses of the MenACWY control vaccine. Trial participants were enrolled by age into 18-55, 56-69 and 70-plus year subgroups, with roughly 150, 30 and 60 TCR-sequenced participants respectively.

The research as a whole found: A significant rise in spike-specific TCR breadth and depth was observed after two AZD1222 doses relative to day 0 and relative to MenACWY recipients. Participants were mostly white British, with more females than males. The authors suggested clonal diversity may have been underestimated. In the small 56-69-year group, the increase in depth fell short of significance, most likely because of low power. Conclusions about previously exposed vaccinees were limited because only 6 or 7 AZD1222 recipients were SARS-CoV-2 seropositive at baseline. Vaccine-associated CD4 TCRs spanned the whole spike protein, with dominant responses in regions 160-218 and 743-854. Reportedly, almost half of the unique spike-specific TCRs recognized epitopes lying outside the regions that are mutated in the B.1.351 and B.1.1.7 variants. Because no day 14 peak-response samples were available, the repertoires could be characterized only after the peak T cell response.

The CDR3 regions of human TCRbeta chains were analyzed by immunosequencing. Regarding the original processing steps: TCRs in the repertoires were matched against a reference library of SARS-CoV-2-specific TCRs that had been generated with the MIRA antigen-specificity platform. Breadth was defined as the fraction of unique TCRs that were SARS-CoV-2-associated. Depth was defined as the fraction of total T cells that were SARS-CoV-2-associated. Using the MIRA data, each spike-specific TCR was assigned both to the spike region to which the TCR was reactive and to a CD4 or CD8 class. Log10-transformed breadth and depth values were compared by one-way ANOVA with Sidak's multiple comparisons tests. TCRdb re-hosts the immuneACCESS table, in-frame sequences only. Its copies lack some clones; in the studies checked, an unresolved V gene accounts for under half of them, and the cause for the rest is not known. From that table come the V and J calls and clone size; the DNA was used to work out D and trimming. This sample comprises 100,000 or so clones, over 90% of them detected only once. The ten largest clones represent over 1.5% of the sample.

Between the V and J ends, shortened by 2 bases and 5 bases respectively, the junction contains 12 bases. CDR1 LNHDA and CDR2 SQIVND are derived from the germline V gene (reference sequence). The CDR3 runs 14 amino acids, cysteine and phenylalanine included. The DNA shown is the 42-base CDR3, in frame from base 1. The time point label for this specimen denotes: baseline before first vaccination. The vaccinee samples were drawn from two UK trials, COV001 and COV002, one of which was a single-blind randomized controlled phase 2/3 trial testing AZD1222 (ChAdOx1 nCoV-19) in healthy adults. Trial participant PBMC samples were collected at day 0 and day 28 after the second dose for TCRbeta chain sequencing. Remarks on this clone: The antigen it binds to is not known. Per-nucleotide qualities are absent, and no much larger clonotype sits a single base away.

This receptor was obtained from an adult in good health. Specimen: peripheral blood, collected on day 0 of AZD1222 vaccination. Recombination linked TRBV19 to TRBJ1-2, with TRBD1 tentatively as D gene (5 bases match). The CDR3 region reads CASSIRDRVYGYTF. The nucleotide sequence is TGTGCCAGTAGTATAAGAGACAGAGTGTATGGCTACACCTTC.